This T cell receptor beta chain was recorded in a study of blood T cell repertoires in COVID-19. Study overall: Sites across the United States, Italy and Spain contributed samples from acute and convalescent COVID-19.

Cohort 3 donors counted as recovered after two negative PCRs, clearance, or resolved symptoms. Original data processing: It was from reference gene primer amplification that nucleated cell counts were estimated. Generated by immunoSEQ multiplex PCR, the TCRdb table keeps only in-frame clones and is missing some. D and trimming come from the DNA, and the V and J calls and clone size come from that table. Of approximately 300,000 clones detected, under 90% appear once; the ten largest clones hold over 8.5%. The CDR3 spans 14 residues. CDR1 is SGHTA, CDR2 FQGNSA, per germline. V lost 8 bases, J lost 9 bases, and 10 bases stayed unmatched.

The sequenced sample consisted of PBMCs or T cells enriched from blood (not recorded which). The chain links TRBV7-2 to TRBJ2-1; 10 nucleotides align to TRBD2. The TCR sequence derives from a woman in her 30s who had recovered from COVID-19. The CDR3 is CASSWLAGEGEQFF. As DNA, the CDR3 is TGTGCCAGCTCTTGGCTAGCGGGAGAGGGTGAGCAGTTCTTC.